This T cell receptor beta chain was captured by sequencing in a study of read filtering for tumor transcriptome and immune sequencing. The germline gives CDR1 SQVTM, CDR2 ANQGSEA. The V and J ends lost 7 bases and 4 bases respectively, with 16 bases between them. This CDR3 region has 13 residues. The library was built from roughly 400 ng RNA with molecular barcoded adaptors for alpha/delta and beta/gamma chains. TCRdb re-derived calls from the reads in MiXCR, one entry per CDR3 protein. The sample has under 60,000 distinct CDR3 sequences; approximately 18% are singletons. This clonotype was seen at least ten times.

The V gene is TRBV29-1, the J gene TRBJ1-1; D may be TRBD1 (5 bases). The material sequenced was a population of CD138-negative cells sorted from bone marrow. The sequence came from a donor over 35 with multiple myeloma. The CDR3 DNA follows: TGCAGCGCCCTCGGGGGAGGTAGCACTGAAGCTTTCTTT. As protein: CSALGGGSTEAFF.